The source of this T cell receptor (beta chain) is a study of shared clonotypes between healthy human individuals. This CDR3 has 15 amino acids. V was clipped by 2 bases and J by 5 bases; unmatched bases: 9. The germline CDR1 and CDR2 sequences are SGHDT and YYEEEE. Deep-level settings were used for running the assay. Measured with immunoSEQ multiplex PCR; TCRdb has only the in-frame clones, and not every one. The sample has roughly 2.6 million clones; roughly nine tenths are singletons. This TCR came from a man aged 18 to 29 in good health. The V gene is TRBV5-6, the J gene TRBJ2-5, with TRBD2 identical over 7 bases. Sequencing input: naive CD4+ T cells sorted from blood. Subset meaning: CD45RA+ positively selected. The CDR3 spells CASSFDSGRFETQYF. The CDR3 DNA reads TGTGCCAGCAGCTTCGATAGCGGGCGGTTCGAGACCCAGTACTTC.